This TCR beta chain appears in the sequencing data of a study of post-analysis software for immune sequencing data. As for the study in general: The disease courses spanned relapsing-remitting, secondary progressive and progressive-relapsing forms of multiple sclerosis.

Researchers reported that TCR beta cDNA libraries carried unique molecular identifiers. TCRdb re-derived calls from the PCR reads in MiXCR, one entry per CDR3 protein. The table shows under 200,000 distinct CDR3 sequences, with around 36% occurring only once. This clonotype was picked up many times. The antigen remains unidentified. This CDR3 region has 12 residues. The V end lost 6 bases, the J end lost 9 bases, and 18 bases lay between the germline ends. Germline values: CDR1 DFQATT, CDR2 SNEGSKA (reference sequence). Points from the study as a whole: Patients showed TRBV5-6, TRBV5-1 and TRBV20-1 among 4 or 5 TRBV segments more frequent than in controls.

The V call is TRBV20-1, the J call TRBJ2-7; D possibly matches TRBD1 or TRBD2 (5 bases each). This TCR derives from a girl between 10 and 17 years old with multiple sclerosis. Sequencing was performed on blood, taken after autologous hematopoietic stem cell transplantation. CDR3 residues: CSARPGTTPQYF. For the CDR3, the DNA is TGCAGTGCCAGACCCGGGACCACTCCGCAGTACTTC.